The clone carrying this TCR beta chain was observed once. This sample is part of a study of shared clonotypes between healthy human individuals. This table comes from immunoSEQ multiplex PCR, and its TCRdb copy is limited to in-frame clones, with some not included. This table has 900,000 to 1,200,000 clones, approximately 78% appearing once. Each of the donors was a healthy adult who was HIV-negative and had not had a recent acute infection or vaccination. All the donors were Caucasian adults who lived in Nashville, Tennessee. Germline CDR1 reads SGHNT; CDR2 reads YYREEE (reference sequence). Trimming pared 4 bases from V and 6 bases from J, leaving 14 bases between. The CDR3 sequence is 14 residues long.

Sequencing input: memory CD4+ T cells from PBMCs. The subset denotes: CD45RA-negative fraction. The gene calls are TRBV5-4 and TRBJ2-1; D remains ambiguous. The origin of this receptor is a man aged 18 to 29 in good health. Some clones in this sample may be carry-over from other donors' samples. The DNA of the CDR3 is TGTGCCAGCAGCCCACGAGCAGGCGTCAATGAGCAGTTCTTC. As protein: CASSPRAGVNEQFF.